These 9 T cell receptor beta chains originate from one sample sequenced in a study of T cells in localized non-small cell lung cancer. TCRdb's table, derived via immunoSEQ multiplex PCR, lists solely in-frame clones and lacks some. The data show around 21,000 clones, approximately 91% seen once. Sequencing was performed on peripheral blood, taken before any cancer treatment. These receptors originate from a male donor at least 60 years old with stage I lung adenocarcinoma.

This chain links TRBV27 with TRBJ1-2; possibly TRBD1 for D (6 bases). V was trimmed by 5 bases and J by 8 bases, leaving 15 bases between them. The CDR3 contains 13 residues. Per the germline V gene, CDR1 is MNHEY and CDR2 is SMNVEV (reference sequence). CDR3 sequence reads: CASSKTTGTGYTF. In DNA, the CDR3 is TGTGCCAGCAGTAAAACTACAGGGACCGGCTACACCTTC.

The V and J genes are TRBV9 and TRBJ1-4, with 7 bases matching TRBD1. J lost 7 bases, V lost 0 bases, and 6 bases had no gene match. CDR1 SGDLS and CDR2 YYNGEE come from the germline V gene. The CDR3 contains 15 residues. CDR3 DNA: TGTGCCAGCAGCGTAGCTCAGGGGGAGGGTGAAAAACTGTTTTTT. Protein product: CASSVAQGEGEKLFF.

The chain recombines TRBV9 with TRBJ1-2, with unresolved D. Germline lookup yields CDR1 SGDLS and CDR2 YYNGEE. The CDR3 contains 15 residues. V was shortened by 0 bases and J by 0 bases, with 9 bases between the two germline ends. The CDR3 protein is CASSVGTDANYGYTF. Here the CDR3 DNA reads TGTGCCAGCAGCGTAGGGACGGATGCTAACTATGGCTACACCTTC. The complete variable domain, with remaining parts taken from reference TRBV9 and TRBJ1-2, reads DSGVTQTPKHLITATGQRVTLRCSPRSGDLSVYWYQQSLDQGLQFLIQYYNGEERAKGNILERFSAQQFPDLHSELNLSSLELGDSALYFCASSVGTDANYGYTFGSGTRLTVV.

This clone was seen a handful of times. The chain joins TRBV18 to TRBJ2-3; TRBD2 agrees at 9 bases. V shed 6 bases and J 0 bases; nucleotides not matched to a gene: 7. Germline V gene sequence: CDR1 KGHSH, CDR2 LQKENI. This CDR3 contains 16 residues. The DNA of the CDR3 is TGTGCCAGCTCTCCCCTAGCGGGATTTAGCACAGATACGCAGTATTTT. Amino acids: CASSPLAGFSTDTQYF.

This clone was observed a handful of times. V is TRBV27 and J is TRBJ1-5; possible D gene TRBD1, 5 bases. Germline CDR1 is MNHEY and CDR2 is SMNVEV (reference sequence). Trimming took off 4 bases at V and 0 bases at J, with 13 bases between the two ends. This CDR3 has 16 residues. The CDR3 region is CASSSLQGYSNQPQHF. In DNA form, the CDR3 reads TGTGCCAGCAGTTCACTCCAGGGTTATAGCAATCAGCCCCAGCATTTT.

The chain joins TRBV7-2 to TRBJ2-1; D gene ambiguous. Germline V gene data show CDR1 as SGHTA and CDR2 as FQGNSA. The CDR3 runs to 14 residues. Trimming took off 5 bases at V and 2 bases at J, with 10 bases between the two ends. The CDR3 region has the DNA TGTGCCAGCAGCCAGCAGACGCCCTACAATGAGCAGTTCTTC. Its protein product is CASSQQTPYNEQFF.

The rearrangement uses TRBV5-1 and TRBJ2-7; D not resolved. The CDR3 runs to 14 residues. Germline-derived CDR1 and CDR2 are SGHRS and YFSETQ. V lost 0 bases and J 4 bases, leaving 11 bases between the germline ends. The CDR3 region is CASSLASSQYEQYF. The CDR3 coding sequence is TGCGCCAGCAGCTTGGCCTCGTCTCAATACGAGCAGTACTTC.

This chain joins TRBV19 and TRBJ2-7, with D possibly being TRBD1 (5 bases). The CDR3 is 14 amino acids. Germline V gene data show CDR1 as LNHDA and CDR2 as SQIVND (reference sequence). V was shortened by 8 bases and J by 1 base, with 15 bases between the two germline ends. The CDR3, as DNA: TGTGCCAGTCAGTCTGATTCAGGGTCCTACGAGCAGTACTTC. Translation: CASQSDSGSYEQYF.

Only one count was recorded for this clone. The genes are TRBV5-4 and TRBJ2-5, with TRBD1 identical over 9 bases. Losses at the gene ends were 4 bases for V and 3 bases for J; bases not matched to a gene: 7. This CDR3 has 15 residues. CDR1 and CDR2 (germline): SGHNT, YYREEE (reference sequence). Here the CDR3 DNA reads TGTGCCAGCAGCACTTGGACAGGGGCGAAAGAGACCCAGTACTTC. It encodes CASSTWTGAKETQYF. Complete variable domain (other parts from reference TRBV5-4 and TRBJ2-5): ETGVTQSPTHLIKTRGQQVTLRCSSQSGHNTVSWYQQALGQGPQFIFQYYREEENGRGNFPPRFSGLQFPNYSSELNVNALELDDSALYLCASSTWTGAKETQYFGPGTRLLVL.